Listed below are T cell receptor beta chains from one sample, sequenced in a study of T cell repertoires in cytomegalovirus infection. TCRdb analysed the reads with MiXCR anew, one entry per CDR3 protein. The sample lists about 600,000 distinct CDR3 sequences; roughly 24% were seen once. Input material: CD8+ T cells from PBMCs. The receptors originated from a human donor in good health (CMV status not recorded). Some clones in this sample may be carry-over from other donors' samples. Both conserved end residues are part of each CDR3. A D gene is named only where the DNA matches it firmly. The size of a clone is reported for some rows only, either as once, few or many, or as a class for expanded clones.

DNA: TGTGCCAGCAGTTACTCGACTAGGGATCCCGACAATGAGCAGTTCTTC
CDR3: CASSYSTRDPDNEQFF
size: -
J: TRBJ2-1
V: TRBV6-6
D: -

DNA: TGTGCCAGCAGTGAGGGGACAGAGCTTGCAACTAATGAAAAACTGTTTTTT
CDR3: CASSEGTELATNEKLFF
size: -
J: TRBJ1-4
V: TRBV2
D: TRBD1

DNA: TGTGCCAGCAGTTATATGGCGACGAACACTGAAGCTTTCTTT
CDR3: CASSYMATNTEAFF
size: -
J: TRBJ1-1
V: TRBV28
D: -

DNA: TGTGCCAGCGCCCTAGCGGGGGGGCTCGGGACCCAGTACTTC
CDR3: CASALAGGLGTQYF
size: -
J: TRBJ2-5
V: TRBV28
D: TRBD2

DNA: TGTGCCAGCAGCTTCTCGGAGAGCTCCTACAATGAGCAGTTCTTC
CDR3: CASSFSESSYNEQFF
size: -
J: TRBJ2-1
V: TRBV7-9
D: -

DNA: TGTGCCACTGACTTGGGACAGGGAGTGACAGATACGCAGTATTTT
CDR3: CATDLGQGVTDTQYF
size: many
J: TRBJ2-3
V: TRBV7-8
D: TRBD1

DNA: TGTGCCAGCAGCGCACAGGGGGCTAGTGAGCAGTTCTTC
CDR3: CASSAQGASEQFF
size: -
J: TRBJ2-1
V: TRBV7-9
D: TRBD1

DNA: TGTGCCAGCAGCTTAGCCGCAACGAACACCGGGGAGCTGTTTTTT
CDR3: CASSLAATNTGELFF
size: -
J: TRBJ2-2
V: TRBV7-9
D: -

DNA: TGTGCCACCAGCAGAGATCCTAAGCGGGGGATCACAGATACGCAGTATTTT
CDR3: CATSRDPKRGITDTQYF
size: few
J: TRBJ2-3
V: TRBV15
D: TRBD2

DNA: TGTGCCAGCGGGGAAGGCGACGAGCAGTACTTC
CDR3: CASGEGDEQYF
size: -
J: TRBJ2-7
V: TRBV6-6
D: -

DNA: TGTGCCAGCAGTTTTGCCCCTACATTGAACACTGAAGCTTTCTTT
CDR3: CASSFAPTLNTEAFF
size: few
J: TRBJ1-1
V: TRBV12-3/TRBV12-4
D: -

DNA: TGTGCCAGCGGTCGGCCTAGCGGGGGGGCCGGGACAGATACGCAGTATTTT
CDR3: CASGRPSGGAGTDTQYF
size: -
J: TRBJ2-3
V: TRBV2
D: TRBD2

DNA: TGTGCCAGCACTCTTGGGGGGGGGTTGAACAATGAGCAGTTCTTC
CDR3: CASTLGGGLNNEQFF
size: many
J: TRBJ2-1
V: TRBV7-2
D: TRBD2

DNA: TGTGCCAGCACCCCGACAGACCAAGAGACCCAGTACTTC
CDR3: CASTPTDQETQYF
size: few
J: TRBJ2-5
V: TRBV6-1
D: -

DNA: TGTGCCACCAGTGATTTGCACGGGCAGGGTCGACCGAATGAGCAGTTCTTC
CDR3: CATSDLHGQGRPNEQFF
size: few
J: TRBJ2-1
V: TRBV24-1
D: -

DNA: TGCAGCGTTGAACCACTCCGACAGGGAGCTCAAGAGACCCAGTACTTC
CDR3: CSVEPLRQGAQETQYF
size: -
J: TRBJ2-5
V: TRBV29-1
D: TRBD1

DNA: TGCAGCGGGTGGACTAGCGGACACAATGAGCAGTTCTTC
CDR3: CSGWTSGHNEQFF
size: few
J: TRBJ2-1
V: TRBV29-1
D: TRBD2

DNA: TGCAGCGTTGACCCCCGGGACAGAGTTAATGAGCAGTTCTTC
CDR3: CSVDPRDRVNEQFF
size: -
J: TRBJ2-1
V: TRBV29-1
D: TRBD1

DNA: TGTGCCAGCAGCTCCTTATTGATCACTGAAGCTTTCTTT
CDR3: CASSSLLITEAFF
size: -
J: TRBJ1-1
V: TRBV5-6
D: -

DNA: TGTGCCAGCCGGTACAGCGGGGAGCTGTTTTTT
CDR3: CASRYSGELFF
size: -
J: TRBJ2-2
V: TRBV6-6
D: -

DNA: TGTGCCAGCAGCTGGGGACAGCACAATTCACCCCTCCACTTT
CDR3: CASSWGQHNSPLHF
size: few
J: TRBJ1-6
V: TRBV5-6
D: TRBD1

DNA: TGTGCCAGCAGCGTAGGGGCAGGCCTGAATGAGCAGTTCTTC
CDR3: CASSVGAGLNEQFF
size: -
J: TRBJ2-1
V: TRBV9
D: -

DNA: TGTGCCAGCACCCTCACGGACCCCGGGGAGCTGTTTTTT
CDR3: CASTLTDPGELFF
size: many
J: TRBJ2-2
V: TRBV7-2
D: -

DNA: TGTGCCAGCAGTCAATGGGACGGGAACTATGGCTACACCTTC
CDR3: CASSQWDGNYGYTF
size: few
J: TRBJ1-2
V: TRBV28
D: -

DNA: TGCAGTGCTTCCCCCGTCTTACCCTTC
CDR3: CSASPVLPF
size: -
J: TRBJ1-2
V: TRBV20-1
D: -

DNA: TGTGCCAGCAGCCACCCAGGAGGCAACACCGGGGAGCTGTTTTTT
CDR3: CASSHPGGNTGELFF
size: many
J: TRBJ2-2
V: TRBV7-9
D: -

DNA: TGTGCCACCAGCAGAGATAGGACGCGCTATGGCTACACCTTC
CDR3: CATSRDRTRYGYTF
size: -
J: TRBJ1-2
V: TRBV15
D: -

DNA: TGTGCCAGCAGTTACTTTGGCTGCAGCGAGAAGAACACTGAAGCTTTCTTT
CDR3: CASSYFGCSEKNTEAFF
size: -
J: TRBJ1-1
V: TRBV6-2/TRBV6-3
D: -

DNA: TGTGCCAGCAGCTTAGCTACTGACGAGCAGTACTTC
CDR3: CASSLATDEQYF
size: many
J: TRBJ2-7
V: TRBV7-2
D: -

DNA: TGCAGCGCCAGTGCAGCGTTTGAGAACACCGGGGAGCTGTTTTTT
CDR3: CSASAAFENTGELFF
size: -
J: TRBJ2-2
V: TRBV29-1
D: -

DNA: TGTGCCAGCAACTTTCTAGAAGGTGAGCAGTTCTTC
CDR3: CASNFLEGEQFF
size: few
J: TRBJ2-1
V: TRBV2
D: -

DNA: TGTGCCAGCAGTCCTTTGGACAGGGGAGTGGACAATGAGCAGTTCTTC
CDR3: CASSPLDRGVDNEQFF
size: many
J: TRBJ2-1
V: TRBV28
D: TRBD1

DNA: TGTGCCATCAGTGAGACAGGGACAGGGATGGTAGCTAACTATGGCTACACCTTC
CDR3: CAISETGTGMVANYGYTF
size: many
J: TRBJ1-2
V: TRBV10-3
D: TRBD1

DNA: TGTGCCAGCGGAAAGGTCCCAGGACAGGGGAGTTATAATTCACCCCTCCACTTT
CDR3: CASGKVPGQGSYNSPLHF
size: many
J: TRBJ1-6
V: TRBV28
D: TRBD1

DNA: TGTGCCAGCAGCAGGGCTTCTCAGCCCCAGCATTTT
CDR3: CASSRASQPQHF
size: -
J: TRBJ1-5
V: TRBV12-3/TRBV12-4
D: -

DNA: TGCAGTACTAGATCCGGGACAGGGGGCAAGAGCTCCTACAATGAGCAGTTCTTC
CDR3: CSTRSGTGGKSSYNEQFF
size: -
J: TRBJ2-1
V: TRBV20-1
D: TRBD1

DNA: TGTGCCAGCAGCTTCCCCGGGACAGGAGCTTACAATGAGCAGTTCTTC
CDR3: CASSFPGTGAYNEQFF
size: many
J: TRBJ2-1
V: TRBV7-9
D: TRBD1

DNA: TGCAGCGCTGGGACAGTAGGGGTTATATCCGCAGATACGCAGTATTTT
CDR3: CSAGTVGVISADTQYF
size: -
J: TRBJ2-3
V: TRBV29-1
D: TRBD1

DNA: TGCAGCGTTGAAAGAGCTTTCTCCTTCGACGAGCAGTACTTC
CDR3: CSVERAFSFDEQYF
size: -
J: TRBJ2-7
V: TRBV29-1
D: -

DNA: TGTGCCGGGTCAGGGCCTAGCACAGATACGCAGTATTTT
CDR3: CAGSGPSTDTQYF
size: -
J: TRBJ2-3
V: TRBV12-3/TRBV12-4
D: -

DNA: TGCGCCAGCAGCCAAGATTTGGCGGGTTCCTCCTACGAGCAGTACTTC
CDR3: CASSQDLAGSSYEQYF
size: -
J: TRBJ2-7
V: TRBV4-3
D: -

DNA: TGTGCCAGCAGTGAGTTGACATCTCGACATCTCAAGAACACTGAAGCTTTCTTT
CDR3: CASSELTSRHLKNTEAFF
size: -
J: TRBJ1-1
V: TRBV2
D: -

DNA: TGTGCCAGCAGCGCCGACAGGGTCTCCTACGAGCAGTACTTC
CDR3: CASSADRVSYEQYF
size: many
J: TRBJ2-7
V: TRBV7-4
D: TRBD1

DNA: TGTGCCAGCTCACCATCCAGGGCTGAATTAAGCACCACAGATACGCAGTATTTT
CDR3: CASSPSRAELSTTDTQYF
size: -
J: TRBJ2-3
V: TRBV18
D: -

DNA: TGTGCCAGCAGCCTGAAGCAATGGAGGGCACCCCTCCACTTT
CDR3: CASSLKQWRAPLHF
size: many
J: TRBJ1-6
V: TRBV7-9
D: -

DNA: TGTGCCAGCAGTTTGGGAGAATATGGGACGGAAAATGAAAAACTGTTTTTT
CDR3: CASSLGEYGTENEKLFF
size: many
J: TRBJ1-4
V: TRBV6-1
D: -

DNA: TGTGCCACCAGTACTAGCGGGAGCCAAGAGACCCAGTACTTC
CDR3: CATSTSGSQETQYF
size: -
J: TRBJ2-5
V: TRBV15
D: TRBD2

DNA: TGCGCCAGCAGCGAAGGACAAAGCTCTGGAAACACCATATATTTT
CDR3: CASSEGQSSGNTIYF
size: once
J: TRBJ1-3
V: TRBV5-1
D: -

DNA: TGTGCCATCAGTGAGCCGGGACAGGGGAACTACAATGAGCAGTTCTTC
CDR3: CAISEPGQGNYNEQFF
size: many
J: TRBJ2-1
V: TRBV10-3
D: TRBD1

DNA: TGTGCCACCAGTGATTCGGGGTCCCTCTTGAACACTGAAGCTTTCTTT
CDR3: CATSDSGSLLNTEAFF
size: -
J: TRBJ1-1
V: TRBV24-1
D: -

DNA: TGTGCCAGCAGCTCCTCCAGGGGGGCCCGGTCCTGGGGGGCAGATACGCAGTATTTT
CDR3: CASSSSRGARSWGADTQYF
size: many
J: TRBJ2-3
V: TRBV11-2
D: -

DNA: TGCAGCGTTGGTGCTGGGGGTCGCAACCCGGGACAGGTATCCTACGAGCAGTACTTC
CDR3: CSVGAGGRNPGQVSYEQYF
size: -
J: TRBJ2-7
V: TRBV29-1
D: TRBD1

DNA: TGTGCCAGCAGCATGGACAGGGGAAACAATGAGCAGTTCTTC
CDR3: CASSMDRGNNEQFF
size: -
J: TRBJ2-1
V: TRBV7-6
D: TRBD1

DNA: TGTGCCAGCAGCCAAGGACTAGCGGGGGCCACAGATACGCAGTATTTT
CDR3: CASSQGLAGATDTQYF
size: few
J: TRBJ2-3
V: TRBV14
D: TRBD2

DNA: TGTGCCAGCAGCTTAGCCTTTCGTGGGTCGAACACTGAAGCTTTCTTT
CDR3: CASSLAFRGSNTEAFF
size: -
J: TRBJ1-1
V: TRBV13
D: -

DNA: TGTGCCAGCAGCTATAGGCCCAAACTAGCGGGGGTTTACCTGGAGACCCAGTACTTC
CDR3: CASSYRPKLAGVYLETQYF
size: few
J: TRBJ2-5
V: TRBV28
D: TRBD2

DNA: TGCAGTGCTAGAGATCCGGGACAGGGGGCCGGGGAGCTGTTTTTT
CDR3: CSARDPGQGAGELFF
size: -
J: TRBJ2-2
V: TRBV20-1
D: TRBD1